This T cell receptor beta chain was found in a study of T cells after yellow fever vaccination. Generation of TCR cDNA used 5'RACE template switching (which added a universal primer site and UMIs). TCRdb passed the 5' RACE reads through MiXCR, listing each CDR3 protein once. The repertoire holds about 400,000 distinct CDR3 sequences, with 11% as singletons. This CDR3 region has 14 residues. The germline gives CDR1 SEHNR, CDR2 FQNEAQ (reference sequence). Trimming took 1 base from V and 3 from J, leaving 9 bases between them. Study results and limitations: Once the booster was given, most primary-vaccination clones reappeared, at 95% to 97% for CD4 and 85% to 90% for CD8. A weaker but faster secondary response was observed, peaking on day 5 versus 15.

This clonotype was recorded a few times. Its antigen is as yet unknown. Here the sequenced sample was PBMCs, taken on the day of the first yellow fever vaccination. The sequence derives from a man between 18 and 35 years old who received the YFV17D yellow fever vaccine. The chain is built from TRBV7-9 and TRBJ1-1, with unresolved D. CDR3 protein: CASSLGIGDTEAFF. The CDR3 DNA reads TGTGCCAGCAGCTTAGGGATTGGGGACACTGAAGCTTTCTTT.